The 3 T cell receptor beta chains below were found in one sample sequenced in a study of blood T cell repertoires in COVID-19. Libraries were prepared by immunoSEQ multiplex PCR; TCRdb keeps only in-frame clonotypes and omits some of them. The table lists hundreds of thousands of clones, around 90% of them singletons, with roughly 0.8% in the top ten. The source material was peripheral blood. These receptors were obtained from a woman aged 25 to 39 with acute or convalescent COVID-19.

The V call is TRBV14, the J call TRBJ1-6; unclear D gene. Germline lookup yields CDR1 SGHDN and CDR2 FVKESK. The CDR3 contains 14 residues. With 0 bases removed from V and 4 bases from J, the gap between germline ends came to 4 bases. The DNA of the CDR3 is TGTGCCAGCAGCCAAGAGACTTATAATTCACCCCTCCACTTT. Encoded protein: CASSQETYNSPLHF.

The rearrangement links TRBV5-1 to TRBJ2-7; no firm D call. The germline V gene encodes CDR1 SGHRS and CDR2 YFSETQ. The CDR3 extends over 14 amino acids. V was cut by 0 bases and J by 1 base, with 8 bases left in between. The CDR3 spells CASSLALLSYEQYF. The CDR3 nucleotides read TGCGCCAGCAGCTTGGCCCTGTTGTCCTACGAGCAGTACTTC.

The rearrangement uses TRBV6-2 or TRBV6-3 and TRBJ2-1; 10 bases are shared with TRBD2. CDR1 and CDR2 (germline): MNHEY, SVGEGT. Trimming cost V 2 bases and J 4 bases; bases outside gene matches: 14. The CDR3 totals 19 residues. The CDR3 DNA follows: TGTGCCAGCAGTTACGATTGGCTAGCGGGAGTGAAACTATACAATGAGCAGTTCTTC. Protein: CASSYDWLAGVKLYNEQFF.